A selection of T cell receptor beta chains follows, all from one sample in a study of blood T cell repertoires in COVID-19. Method: immunoSEQ multiplex PCR; TCRdb's copy keeps in-frame clones and lacks some. The data hold about 200,000 clones, with approximately 90% observed a single time. Sequencing used PBMCs or T cells enriched from blood (not recorded which). These receptors were collected from a man in his thirties or forties who had recovered from COVID-19. CDR3s include the opening cysteine and the closing phenylalanine or tryptophan. The order of the fields is D gene, J gene, V gene, clone size, CDR3 DNA, CDR3 protein. A D gene is named only where the DNA matches it firmly. Size is stated for part of the rows, as once, few or many counts, or as a class when the clone is expanded.

d_gene: .
j_gene: TRBJ1-2
v_gene: TRBV20-1
abundance: .
CDR3nt: TGCGGAGGGGCCTCCCTAACTAGAACCTTC
CDR3aa: CGGASLTRTF

d_gene: TRBD1
j_gene: TRBJ1-3
v_gene: TRBV23-1
abundance: once
CDR3nt: TGCGCCAGCAGTCAATCGGTGTGGACAGGGGGAAACACCATATATTTT
CDR3aa: CASSQSVWTGGNTIYF

d_gene: TRBD1
j_gene: TRBJ1-2
v_gene: TRBV27
abundance: .
CDR3nt: TGTGCCAGCAGTTTATCGGGACAGAACAATGGCTACACCTTC
CDR3aa: CASSLSGQNNGYTF

d_gene: .
j_gene: TRBJ2-7
v_gene: TRBV28
abundance: .
CDR3nt: TGTGCCAGCAATCCGGGGGACCGGAACGAGCAGTACTTC
CDR3aa: CASNPGDRNEQYF

d_gene: TRBD1
j_gene: TRBJ1-6
v_gene: TRBV3-1/TRBV3-2
abundance: .
CDR3nt: TGTGCCAGCAGCCAAGTGACAGGGAGGTCACCCCTCCACTTT
CDR3aa: CASSQVTGRSPLHF

d_gene: TRBD2
j_gene: TRBJ2-1
v_gene: TRBV10-3
abundance: .
CDR3nt: TGTGCCATCAGGGGAGCGGGGGGGCCTTACAATGAGCAGTTCTTC
CDR3aa: CAIRGAGGPYNEQFF

d_gene: TRBD2
j_gene: TRBJ2-7
v_gene: TRBV9
abundance: .
CDR3nt: TGTGCCAGCAGCGTCGGTAGCGGGAAGTACGAGCAGTACTTC
CDR3aa: CASSVGSGKYEQYF

d_gene: .
j_gene: TRBJ2-3
v_gene: TRBV19
abundance: few
CDR3nt: TGTGCCAGCGGACAGAAGTTGGGCACAGATACGCAGTATTTT
CDR3aa: CASGQKLGTDTQYF

d_gene: TRBD2
j_gene: TRBJ2-5
v_gene: TRBV30
abundance: .
CDR3nt: TGTGCCTGGAGTTTAGGACTAGCGGCGGGCCAAGAGACCCAGTACTTC
CDR3aa: CAWSLGLAAGQETQYF

d_gene: .
j_gene: TRBJ1-2
v_gene: TRBV14
abundance: .
CDR3nt: TGTGCCAGCAGCCAAGAACGGACGGACTCCTATGGCTACACCTTC
CDR3aa: CASSQERTDSYGYTF

d_gene: TRBD1
j_gene: TRBJ2-3
v_gene: TRBV10-3
abundance: .
CDR3nt: TGTGCCATCGCCCGGGACAGGGGTGCAGATACGCAGTATTTT
CDR3aa: CAIARDRGADTQYF

d_gene: TRBD1
j_gene: TRBJ2-1
v_gene: TRBV9
abundance: few
CDR3nt: TGTGCCAGCAGCTCCCGGGACAGAGCCTACAATGAGCAGTTCTTC
CDR3aa: CASSSRDRAYNEQFF

d_gene: TRBD1
j_gene: TRBJ1-4
v_gene: TRBV12-5
abundance: once
CDR3nt: TGTGCTAGCCAGGACAGGGGAGCTGAAAAACTGTTTTTT
CDR3aa: CASQDRGAEKLFF

d_gene: TRBD1
j_gene: TRBJ1-4
v_gene: TRBV11-2
abundance: .
CDR3nt: TGTGCCAGCAGCGTCCCCTCCGAGGGGGCTGGTGAAAAACTGTTTTTT
CDR3aa: CASSVPSEGAGEKLFF

d_gene: TRBD2
j_gene: TRBJ2-3
v_gene: TRBV2
abundance: .
CDR3nt: TGTGCCAGCATGTTCGAAGCGGGGGACCCCACAGATACGCAGTATTTT
CDR3aa: CASMFEAGDPTDTQYF

d_gene: .
j_gene: TRBJ2-7
v_gene: TRBV3-1/TRBV3-2
abundance: few
CDR3nt: TGTGCCAGCAGCCAAGATCAAGCGCGAACCTACGAGCAGTACTTC
CDR3aa: CASSQDQARTYEQYF

d_gene: TRBD2
j_gene: TRBJ2-3
v_gene: TRBV11-2
abundance: .
CDR3nt: TGTGCCAGCAGCTCCGCCACTCTACTAGCGGGGGACCCCACAGATACGCAGTATTTT
CDR3aa: CASSSATLLAGDPTDTQYF

d_gene: .
j_gene: TRBJ2-3
v_gene: TRBV30
abundance: .
CDR3nt: TGTGCCTGGAGTGGGGGAGTTTTCTTCACAGATACGCAGTATTTT
CDR3aa: CAWSGGVFFTDTQYF

d_gene: TRBD1
j_gene: TRBJ2-5
v_gene: TRBV9
abundance: .
CDR3nt: TGTGCCAGCAGCGTAGATACCGGGACAGGGTACCAAGAGACCCAGTACTTC
CDR3aa: CASSVDTGTGYQETQYF

d_gene: .
j_gene: TRBJ1-1
v_gene: TRBV6-2/TRBV6-3
abundance: .
CDR3nt: TGTGCCAGCAGTTACGAAAGGGGACAGAACACTGAAGCTTTCTTT
CDR3aa: CASSYERGQNTEAFF

d_gene: TRBD1
j_gene: TRBJ1-1
v_gene: TRBV19
abundance: .
CDR3nt: TGTGCCAGTAATCCACCGGGACAGGGCCACCCAAAAGCTTTCTTT
CDR3aa: CASNPPGQGHPKAFF

d_gene: .
j_gene: TRBJ2-1
v_gene: TRBV6-5
abundance: once
CDR3nt: TGTGCCAGCAGGGTTGACAGGAGCTCCTACAATGAGCAGTTCTTC
CDR3aa: CASRVDRSSYNEQFF

d_gene: .
j_gene: TRBJ1-2
v_gene: TRBV3-1/TRBV3-2
abundance: .
CDR3nt: TGTGCCAGCAGCCAAGATGGGGGACACATCTATGGCTACACCTTC
CDR3aa: CASSQDGGHIYGYTF

d_gene: .
j_gene: TRBJ1-1
v_gene: TRBV29-1
abundance: once
CDR3nt: TGCAGCGTTGACAGGGGAACTGAAGCTTTCTTT
CDR3aa: CSVDRGTEAFF

d_gene: TRBD2
j_gene: TRBJ2-3
v_gene: TRBV10-3
abundance: .
CDR3nt: TGTGCCATCAGTGGACTAGCGGATACGCAGTATTTT
CDR3aa: CAISGLADTQYF

d_gene: .
j_gene: TRBJ2-5
v_gene: TRBV15
abundance: .
CDR3nt: TGTGCCACCAGCAGAGAAAAAGGACAACAAGAGACCCAGTACTTC
CDR3aa: CATSREKGQQETQYF

d_gene: .
j_gene: TRBJ2-7
v_gene: TRBV28
abundance: .
CDR3nt: TGTGCCAGCAGTGCCCAGGCGGCGGGGGAGCAGTACTTC
CDR3aa: CASSAQAAGEQYF

d_gene: TRBD1
j_gene: TRBJ1-6
v_gene: TRBV27
abundance: .
CDR3nt: TGTGCCAGCAGCATCCGGGACAGAGGGATTTTTAATTCACCCCTCCACTTT
CDR3aa: CASSIRDRGIFNSPLHF

d_gene: .
j_gene: TRBJ2-5
v_gene: TRBV7-9
abundance: once
CDR3nt: TGTGCCAGCAGCTTATCCTCGCTAGCGCACCGCTCACAAGAGACCCAGTACTTC
CDR3aa: CASSLSSLAHRSQETQYF

d_gene: .
j_gene: TRBJ2-3
v_gene: TRBV30
abundance: once
CDR3nt: TGTGCCTGGATGGGGGCCTCCACAGATACGCAGTATTTT
CDR3aa: CAWMGASTDTQYF

d_gene: .
j_gene: TRBJ1-4
v_gene: TRBV9
abundance: .
CDR3nt: TGTGCCAGCAGCGTAGGGGGCGGAGCAACTAATGAAAAACTGTTTTTT
CDR3aa: CASSVGGGATNEKLFF

d_gene: .
j_gene: TRBJ2-3
v_gene: TRBV25-1
abundance: .
CDR3nt: TGTGCCAGCAGTGAACCCGGTAAAATTACAGATACGCAGTATTTT
CDR3aa: CASSEPGKITDTQYF

d_gene: .
j_gene: TRBJ2-3
v_gene: TRBV10-3
abundance: few
CDR3nt: TGTGCCATCAGTGTTACAGAGAGCACAGATACGCAGTATTTT
CDR3aa: CAISVTESTDTQYF

d_gene: .
j_gene: TRBJ2-1
v_gene: TRBV24-1
abundance: .
CDR3nt: TGTGCCACCAGTGATTGGACAGCTGAGCAGTTCTTC
CDR3aa: CATSDWTAEQFF

d_gene: TRBD1
j_gene: TRBJ1-4
v_gene: TRBV30
abundance: .
CDR3nt: TGTGCCTGGGGACAGGTTAATGAAAAACTGTTTTTT
CDR3aa: CAWGQVNEKLFF

d_gene: TRBD1
j_gene: TRBJ2-7
v_gene: TRBV4-1
abundance: .
CDR3nt: TGCGCCAGCAGCCAAGGGAGGACAGGGCCTTACGAGCAGTACTTC
CDR3aa: CASSQGRTGPYEQYF

d_gene: TRBD1
j_gene: TRBJ2-7
v_gene: TRBV5-1
abundance: .
CDR3nt: TGCGCCAGCAGCGGTGACCGGGACAGGGTGGTTTACGAGCAGTACTTC
CDR3aa: CASSGDRDRVVYEQYF

d_gene: .
j_gene: TRBJ1-4
v_gene: TRBV15
abundance: .
CDR3nt: TGTGCCACCAGCAGAGATAAGGTTCCAACAGTGATAGTCCATGAAAAACTGTTTTTT
CDR3aa: CATSRDKVPTVIVHEKLFF

d_gene: .
j_gene: TRBJ1-3
v_gene: TRBV4-1
abundance: .
CDR3nt: TGCGCCAGCAGCCAACGGACAGTGGGAAACACCATATATTTT
CDR3aa: CASSQRTVGNTIYF

d_gene: .
j_gene: TRBJ2-7
v_gene: TRBV6-5
abundance: .
CDR3nt: TGTGCCAGCAGTCGACAAAGCTCCTACGAGCAGTACTTC
CDR3aa: CASSRQSSYEQYF

d_gene: TRBD1
j_gene: TRBJ1-1
v_gene: TRBV4-3
abundance: .
CDR3nt: TGCGCCAGCAGCCCTGGGACAGCAAACACTGAAGCTTTCTTT
CDR3aa: CASSPGTANTEAFF

d_gene: TRBD1
j_gene: TRBJ1-2
v_gene: TRBV24-1
abundance: .
CDR3nt: TGTGCCACCAGTGATGGGCAGGGGGCGTTTGGCTACACCTTC
CDR3aa: CATSDGQGAFGYTF

d_gene: .
j_gene: TRBJ2-6
v_gene: TRBV7-8
abundance: .
CDR3nt: TGTGCCAGCAGCCGGAGTGCCTCTGGGGCCAACGTCCTGACTTTC
CDR3aa: CASSRSASGANVLTF

d_gene: TRBD1
j_gene: TRBJ1-1
v_gene: TRBV29-1
abundance: .
CDR3nt: TGCAGCGCTGGGACAGCCATGAACACTGAAGCTTTCTTT
CDR3aa: CSAGTAMNTEAFF

d_gene: .
j_gene: TRBJ2-1
v_gene: TRBV6-6
abundance: .
CDR3nt: TGTGCCAGCAGTACCGGACAGTCAAAAGGTTACAATGAGCAGTTCTTC
CDR3aa: CASSTGQSKGYNEQFF

d_gene: .
j_gene: TRBJ2-7
v_gene: TRBV7-9
abundance: .
CDR3nt: TGTGCCAGCAGCGACGGACAAGCCTACGAGCAGTACTTC
CDR3aa: CASSDGQAYEQYF

d_gene: TRBD1
j_gene: TRBJ1-2
v_gene: TRBV6-2/TRBV6-3
abundance: once
CDR3nt: TGTGCCAGCAGTCCCGGACAGGGGGTTTTTGGCTACACCTTC
CDR3aa: CASSPGQGVFGYTF

d_gene: TRBD2
j_gene: TRBJ2-7
v_gene: TRBV15
abundance: .
CDR3nt: TGTGCCACCAGCAGAGATCTTGGACTAGCGGGGACCTACGAGCAGTACTTC
CDR3aa: CATSRDLGLAGTYEQYF

d_gene: .
j_gene: TRBJ2-5
v_gene: TRBV7-6
abundance: .
CDR3nt: TGTGCCAGCAGCTTAATCCCAGGACAAGAGACCCAGTACTTC
CDR3aa: CASSLIPGQETQYF

d_gene: .
j_gene: TRBJ1-1
v_gene: TRBV27
abundance: .
CDR3nt: TGTGCCAGCAGTTCGTTACCGACAGCCATTGAAGCTTTCTTT
CDR3aa: CASSSLPTAIEAFF

d_gene: TRBD2
j_gene: TRBJ2-5
v_gene: TRBV27
abundance: .
CDR3nt: TGTGCCAGCAGTTTAGGGCTAGCGGGCGAGACCCAGTACTTC
CDR3aa: CASSLGLAGETQYF